Each of the 6 T cell receptor beta chains below was sequenced from the same sample in a study of T-cell reconstitution after alpha-beta-depleted transplantation in children. Construction of the TCRbeta library involved unique molecular identifiers. One entry per CDR3 protein results from TCRdb running MiXCR on the PCR reads. The top ten clones hold 0.79% of a sample with hundreds of thousands of distinct CDR3 sequences, around 12% of them seen once. The sequencing used PBMCs, collected before TCRalphabeta/CD19-depleted stem cell transplant. The receptor set was obtained from a girl aged 2-10 years with congenital amegakaryocytic thrombocytopenia, due to receive a stem cell transplant.

The rearrangement links TRBV29-1 to TRBJ2-2, with TRBD2 matching 7 bases. With V trimmed by 0 bases and J by 6 bases, 13 bases remained unmatched. The CDR3 is 17 residues long. Germline V gene lookup returns CDR1 SQVTM and CDR2 ANQGSEA. In DNA form, the CDR3 reads TGCAGCGTTGAAGATCTGGGACGGAGGGAGGGCGCCGGGGAGCTGTTTTTT. Encoded protein: CSVEDLGRREGAGELFF.

This clonotype has only a few counts. The gene calls are TRBV12-3 or TRBV12-4 and TRBJ2-1; 8 bases fit TRBD2. The V gene end was trimmed by 6 bases and the J gene end by 8 bases; junction bases not matched to a gene: 12. This CDR3 has 15 residues. The CDR3 region has the DNA TGTGCCAGCAGAACCGGGACTAGTAGCTTCGATGAGCAGTTCTTC. It specifies CASRTGTSSFDEQFF.

This clonotype was seen a few times. This chain links TRBV7-6 with TRBJ2-3; D gene unclear. The CDR3 is 16 amino acids. Trimming left V 1 base short and J 0 bases short, with 11 bases between. Germline CDR1 is SGHVS and CDR2 is FNYEAQ. CDR3 nucleotide sequence: TGTGCCAGCAGCTTAGAGAGTGGAGCCAGCACAGATACGCAGTATTTT. It is translated as CASSLESGASTDTQYF.

This clonotype occurred many times. The J gene is TRBJ1-4, the V gene TRBV5-1, with no clear D. The CDR3 spans 16 residues. Between the trimmed V and J ends, which lost 3 bases and 2 bases, there was a span of 14 bases. Germline V gives CDR1 SGHRS, CDR2 YFSETQ. CDR3 in DNA: TGCGCCAGCAGCTCGCTCGGAGTGGGGACTAATGAAAAACTGTTTTTT. Its translation: CASSSLGVGTNEKLFF.

This clonotype was seen many times. The chain uses TRBV5-1 and TRBJ1-2; D is possibly TRBD1 (5 bases). Germline V lookup: CDR1 SGHRS, CDR2 YFSETQ. V shed 0 bases and J shed 2 bases, with 5 bases lying between them. CDR3 length: 13 residues. This CDR3 is CASSLDRNYGYTF. The DNA of the CDR3 is TGCGCCAGCAGCTTGGACAGGAACTATGGCTACACCTTC.

This clonotype has at least ten counts. V usage is TRBV10-3 and J usage is TRBJ2-2, with D tentatively TRBD2 (6 bases). The CDR3 sequence is 19 residues long. The V end was cut by 8 bases, the J end by 2 bases, with 27 bases between. From germline, CDR1 is ENHRY and CDR2 SYGVKD. The CDR3 DNA follows: TGTGCCATCGCGACTAGGGAATTCCTGGCCAAGAGTAACACCGGGGAGCTGTTTTTT. This translates into CAIATREFLAKSNTGELFF.